The clone carrying this T cell receptor beta chain has more than one count but fewer than ten. Antigen specificity is unknown. TCRdb's table, derived via immunoSEQ multiplex PCR, lists solely in-frame clones and lacks some. The data contain under 300,000 clones, around 87% of them singletons. V gave up 5 bases and J gave up 10 bases, with 15 bases separating them. The CDR3 spans 14 residues. Germline values: CDR1 SGHAT, CDR2 FQNNGV. This record belongs to a study of cytomegalovirus exposure and HLA in healthy donors. Study conclusions and caveats: Most TCR sequences proved rare, with some public TCRs found in many donors. Cytomegalovirus-associated status was assigned to roughly 160 TCR beta chains. Reports showed the classifier diagnosing cytomegalovirus status with high specificity and sensitivity.

This TCR came from a woman younger than 30 in good health and CMV-seronegative. Sample: PBMCs. This chain links TRBV11-2 with TRBJ1-6; tentatively, D is TRBD1 (6 bases). CDR3: CASSTQGLGSPLHF. The CDR3 DNA is TGTGCCAGCAGCACTCAGGGGCTAGGCTCACCCCTCCACTTT.